The 17 T cell receptor beta chains below were found in one sample sequenced in a study of CD8+ T cells in alopecia areata. As the sequencing template, cDNA was produced by extracting RNA and reverse transcribing it. Data came from immunoSEQ multiplex PCR; TCRdb stores just in-frame clones and leaves some out. The profile covers some 130,000 clones, with approximately 49% appearing a single time and 18% taken by the ten largest. The sequenced sample was CD8+ T cells sorted from blood, obtained at week 0. Source of these receptors: a human donor with alopecia areata.

This clone was seen a handful of times. The chain is built from TRBV29-1 and TRBJ1-2; D not resolved. V was clipped by 0 bases and J by 3 bases, with 11 bases between them. Germline CDR1 SQVTM, CDR2 ANQGSEA. This CDR3 is built from 14 residues. CDR3 in DNA: TGCAGCGTTGAAGATCCGGAAGACGACTATGGCTACACCTTC. It is translated as CSVEDPEDDYGYTF. Full variable domain (remainder filled in from reference TRBV29-1 and TRBJ1-2): SAVISQKPSRDICQRGTSLTIQCQVDSQVTMMFWYRQQPGQSLTLIATANQGSEATYESGFVIDKFPISRPNLTFSTLTVSNMSPEDSSIYLCSVEDPEDDYGYTFGSGTRLTVV.

V is TRBV7-6 and J is TRBJ1-2; D gene uncertain. Germline CDR1 reads SGHVS; CDR2 reads FNYEAQ. The V end lost 11 bases, the J end lost 8 bases, and 18 bases lay between the germline ends. This CDR3 contains 12 residues. CDR3: CADSPGPLGYTF. DNA of the CDR3: TGTGCCGACTCCCCCGGGCCCCTGGGCTACACCTTC.

On this clone: Other DNA sequences in this specimen translate into the identical CDR3. V and J are TRBV9 and TRBJ2-2; 7 nucleotides align to TRBD2. Germline V gene lookup returns CDR1 SGDLS and CDR2 YYNGEE. The CDR3 spans 14 residues. With V trimmed by 0 bases and J by 4 bases, 0 bases remained unmatched. CDR3 sequence reads: CASSVGGGTGELFF. In nucleotides, the CDR3 is TGTGCCAGCAGCGTAGGCGGGGGCACCGGGGAGCTGTTTTTT. The full variable domain, its missing parts supplied by reference TRBV9 and TRBJ2-2, is DSGVTQTPKHLITATGQRVTLRCSPRSGDLSVYWYQQSLDQGLQFLIQYYNGEERAKGNILERFSAQQFPDLHSELNLSSLELGDSALYFCASSVGGGTGELFFGEGSRLTVL.

This clone was recorded only once. The genes are TRBV27 and TRBJ1-1, with TRBD1 as a possible D gene (5 bases). The CDR3 sequence is 15 residues long. Trimming removed 0 bases at V and 7 bases at J, with 15 bases between. The V gene's germline CDR1 is MNHEY and CDR2 SMNVEV (reference sequence). CDR3 in amino acids: CASSLSVRGSSEAFF. CDR3 nucleotides: TGTGCCAGCAGTTTATCGGTAAGGGGTTCAAGTGAAGCTTTCTTT.

In nucleotides, the CDR3 is TGTGCCAGCAGCATCGGGGGACGAGGTCAGCCCCAGCATTTT. Protein product: CASSIGGRGQPQHF. This chain links TRBV9 with TRBJ1-5; D is perhaps TRBD1 (5 bases). Germline CDR1 and CDR2: SGDLS and YYNGEE. V was clipped by 4 bases and J by 6 bases, with 14 bases between them. The CDR3 has 14 amino acids.

V gene TRBV15 combines with J gene TRBJ2-3; TRBD2 aligns across 16 bases. Germline lookup yields CDR1 LNHNV and CDR2 YYDKDF (reference sequence). With V trimmed by 6 bases and J by 2 bases, 8 bases remained unmatched. CDR3 length: 18 amino acids. In nucleotides, the CDR3 is TGTGCCACCAGGGGACTAGCGGGGGGGCCGAAGTTCACAGATACGCAGTATTTT. Translated: CATRGLAGGPKFTDTQYF.

This chain links TRBV13 with TRBJ2-5; 7 positions agree with TRBD1. V was clipped by 6 bases and J by 4 bases; unmatched bases: 11. Germline CDR1 reads PRHDT; CDR2 reads FYEKMQ (reference sequence). This CDR3 spans 15 amino acids. The CDR3 DNA sequence: TGTGCCAGCAGGCTTCGACAGGGACGATTAGAGACCCAGTACTTC. Residues: CASRLRQGRLETQYF.

The V and J genes are TRBV7-9 and TRBJ2-2; 7 bases map to TRBD1. V shed 6 bases and J 6 bases; nucleotides not matched to a gene: 4. Germline values: CDR1 SEHNR, CDR2 FQNEAQ (reference sequence). This CDR3 comprises 13 residues. The CDR3 protein is CASRAGQAGELFF. The CDR3 DNA is TGTGCCAGCAGGGCTGGACAGGCCGGGGAGCTGTTTTTT. The variable domain in full, completed from reference TRBV7-9 and TRBJ2-2, reads DTGVSQNPRHKITKRGQNVTFRCDPISEHNRLYWYRQTLGQGPEFLTYFQNEAQLEKSRLLSDRFSAERPKGSFSTLEIQRTEQGDSAMYLCASRAGQAGELFFGEGSRLTVL.

The chain is built from TRBV15 and TRBJ2-5; 9 nucleotides agree with TRBD1. V dropped 0 bases and J dropped 3; count of bases not matched to a gene: 2. The CDR3 is made up of 15 amino acids. Per germline, CDR1 LNHNV and CDR2 YYDKDF (reference sequence). The CDR3: CATSRDTGGEETQYF. CDR3 nucleotide sequence: TGTGCCACCAGCAGAGATACAGGGGGCGAAGAGACCCAGTACTTC.

Only a few counts were recorded for this clone. This rearrangement joins TRBV13 to TRBJ2-7; 8 positions match TRBD1. The J segment lost 2 bases and the V segment lost 3 bases, leaving 3 bases of the junction unmatched. CDR1 and CDR2 (germline): PRHDT, FYEKMQ (reference sequence). The CDR3 contains 14 residues. The CDR3 coding sequence is TGTGCCAGCAGCTTTGCAGGGGGCACCTACGAGCAGTACTTC. As protein: CASSFAGGTYEQYF.

This clone occurred a few times. This chain connects TRBV29-1 to TRBJ2-1; possible D gene TRBD2, 6 bases. There are 14 residues in the CDR3. CDR1 SQVTM and CDR2 ANQGSEA come from the germline V gene. Between the trimmed V and J ends, which lost 3 bases and 0 bases, there was a span of 9 bases. The CDR3 DNA reads as TGCAGCGTTGAGGGGGGAAGCTCCTACAATGAGCAGTTCTTC. Encoded protein: CSVEGGSSYNEQFF.

This clone was detected only a few times. The rearrangement uses TRBV6-5 and TRBJ2-1, with D uncertain. The V gene's germline CDR1 is MNHEY and CDR2 SVGAGI. This CDR3 contains 15 residues. With 0 bases removed from V and 4 bases from J, the gap between germline ends came to 10 bases. CDR3 in amino acids: CASSYSIGFYNEQFF. Here the CDR3 DNA reads TGTGCCAGCAGTTACTCGATTGGCTTTTACAATGAGCAGTTCTTC.

This clone has only a few counts. This CDR3 is also generated by other DNA sequences in the sample. The gene calls are TRBV29-1 and TRBJ2-3; D gene ambiguous. CDR1 and CDR2 (germline): SQVTM, ANQGSEA. Trimming pared 1 base from V and 0 bases from J, leaving 2 bases between. The length of the CDR3 is 12 residues. CDR3 protein: CSVEGSTDTQYF. For the CDR3, the DNA is TGCAGCGTTGAAGGCAGCACAGATACGCAGTATTTT.

The rearrangement uses TRBV9 and TRBJ1-5; 8 bases map to TRBD1. Losses at the gene ends were 3 bases for V and 3 bases for J; bases not matched to a gene: 2. Germline CDR1 is SGDLS and CDR2 is YYNGEE. This CDR3 region has 14 residues. This chain's CDR3 is CASSARGLNQPQHF. CDR3 sequence (DNA): TGTGCCAGCAGCGCCAGGGGGCTCAATCAGCCCCAGCATTTT.

This clone was seen only a few times. V is TRBV19 and J is TRBJ1-5; maybe TRBD1 (6 bases). The germline CDR1 and CDR2 sequences are LNHDA and SQIVND (reference sequence). CDR3 size: 15 residues. V lost 7 bases and J lost 6, with 19 bases in between. CDR3 protein: CASTDRLGAGQPQHF. The CDR3 nucleotides are TGTGCCAGTACTGATAGGTTGGGGGCGGGTCAGCCCCAGCATTTT.

On this clone itself: Sequence at one end of the junction differs from germline and may be a read error. This sequence joins TRBV29-1 and TRBJ1-5, with D possibly matching TRBD1 (5 bases). CDR1 and CDR2 (germline): SQVTM, ANQGSEA. This CDR3 is 13 amino acids long. The CDR3 DNA is TGCAGCGTTCAAGACAGTAGCAATCAGCCCCAGCATTTT. Its translation is CSVQDSSNQPQHF.

This chain joins TRBV30 and TRBJ2-7; D unresolved. The V and J ends lost 0 bases and 3 bases respectively, with 6 bases between them. This CDR3 has 12 residues. The V gene's germline CDR1 is GTSNPN and CDR2 SVGIG (reference sequence). The CDR3 sequence is CAWSVNLYEQYF. The CDR3 bases are TGTGCCTGGAGTGTAAACCTCTACGAGCAGTACTTC.